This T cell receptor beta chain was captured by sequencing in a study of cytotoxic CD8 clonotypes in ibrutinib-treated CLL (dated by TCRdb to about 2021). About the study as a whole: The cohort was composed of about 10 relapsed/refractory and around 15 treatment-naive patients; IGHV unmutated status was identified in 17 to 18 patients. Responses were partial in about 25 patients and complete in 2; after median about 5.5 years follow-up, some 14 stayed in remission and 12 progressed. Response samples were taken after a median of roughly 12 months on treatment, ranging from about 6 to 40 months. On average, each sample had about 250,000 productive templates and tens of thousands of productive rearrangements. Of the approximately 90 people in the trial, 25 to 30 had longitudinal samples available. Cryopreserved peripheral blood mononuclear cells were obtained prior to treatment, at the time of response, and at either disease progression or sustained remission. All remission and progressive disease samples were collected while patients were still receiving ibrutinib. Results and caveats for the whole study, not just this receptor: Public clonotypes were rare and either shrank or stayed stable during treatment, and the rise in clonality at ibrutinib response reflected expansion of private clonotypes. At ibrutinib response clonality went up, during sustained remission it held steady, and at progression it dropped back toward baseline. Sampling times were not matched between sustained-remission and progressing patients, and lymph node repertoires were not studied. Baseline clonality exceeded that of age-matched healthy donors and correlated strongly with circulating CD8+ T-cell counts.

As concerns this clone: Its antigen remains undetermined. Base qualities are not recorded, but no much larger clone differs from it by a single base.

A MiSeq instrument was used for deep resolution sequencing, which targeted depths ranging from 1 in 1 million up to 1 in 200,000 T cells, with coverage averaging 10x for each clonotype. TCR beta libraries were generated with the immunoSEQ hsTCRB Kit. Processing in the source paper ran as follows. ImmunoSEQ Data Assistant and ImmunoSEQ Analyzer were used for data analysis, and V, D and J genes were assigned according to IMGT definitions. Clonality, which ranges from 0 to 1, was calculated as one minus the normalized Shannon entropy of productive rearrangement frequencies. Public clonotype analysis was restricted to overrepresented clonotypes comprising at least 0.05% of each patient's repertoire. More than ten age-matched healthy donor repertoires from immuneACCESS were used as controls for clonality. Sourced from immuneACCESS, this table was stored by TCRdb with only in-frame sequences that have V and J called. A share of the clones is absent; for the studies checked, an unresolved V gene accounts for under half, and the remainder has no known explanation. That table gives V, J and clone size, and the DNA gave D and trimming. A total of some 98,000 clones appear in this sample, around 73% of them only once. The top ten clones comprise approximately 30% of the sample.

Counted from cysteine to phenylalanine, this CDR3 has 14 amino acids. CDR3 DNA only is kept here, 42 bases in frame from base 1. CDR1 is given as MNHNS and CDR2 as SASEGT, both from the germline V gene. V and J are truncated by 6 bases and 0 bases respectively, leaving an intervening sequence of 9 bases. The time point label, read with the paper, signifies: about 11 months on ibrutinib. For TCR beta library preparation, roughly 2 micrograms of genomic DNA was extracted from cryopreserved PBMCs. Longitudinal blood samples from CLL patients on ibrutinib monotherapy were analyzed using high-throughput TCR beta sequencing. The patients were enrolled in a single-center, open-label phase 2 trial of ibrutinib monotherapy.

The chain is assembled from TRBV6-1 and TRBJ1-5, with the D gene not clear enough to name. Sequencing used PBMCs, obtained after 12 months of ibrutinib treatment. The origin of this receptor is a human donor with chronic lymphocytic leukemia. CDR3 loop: CASRKDYSNQPQHF. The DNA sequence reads TGTGCCAGCAGGAAAGATTATAGCAATCAGCCCCAGCATTTT.